Listed below are T cell receptor beta chains from one sample, sequenced in a study of CXCR3-negative and CXCR3-positive naive CD8 T cells. Using the 5' RACE reads, TCRdb records one entry per CDR3 protein without DNA. The data include 85,000 to 90,000 distinct CDR3 sequences; the top ten clones carry around 0.82%. Specimen: naive CXCR3+ CD8+ T cells from blood. The receptors were gathered from a human donor in good health. Some clones in this sample may be carry-over from other donors' samples. CDR3s include the opening cysteine and the closing phenylalanine or tryptophan.

>TRBJ1-2|TRBV6-5
CACSYGDNYGYTF
>TRBJ1-5|TRBV7-9
CASSPSNQPQHF
>TRBJ1-6|TRBV6-5
CASSYSTTGSYNSPLHF
>TRBJ1-2|TRBV7-2
CASSYSTVPYGYTF
>TRBJ1-6|TRBV28
CASSPAGENSPLHF
>TRBJ1-1|TRBV29-1
CSVEVTGTTEAFF
>TRBJ2-7|TRBV18
CASSIRDRGPYEQYF
>TRBJ2-1|TRBV2
CASPGTRINNEQFF
>TRBJ2-2|TRBV11-2
CASSFSPAGQCTGELFF
>TRBJ1-1|TRBV10-3
CAISERQEARLNTEAFF
>TRBJ1-2|TRBV11-1
CASSWAGTYGYTF
>TRBJ2-6|TRBV6-5
CASALGTGDLGANVLTF
>TRBJ2-7|TRBV20-1
CSATPGTAIFYEQYF
>TRBJ1-2|TRBV29-1
CSVEGAGNGYTF
>TRBJ2-1|TRBV12-3/TRBV12-4
CASTFGEGYEQFF
>TRBJ2-3|TRBV2
CASNEAGGADTQYF
>TRBJ2-7|TRBV13
CASSLGQGGYEQYF
>TRBJ2-1|TRBV28
CASTIGGGLHNEQFF
>TRBJ2-2|TRBV29-1
CSVPGTGTAGELFF
>TRBJ1-1|TRBV29-1
CSVYILNTEAFF
>TRBJ1-3|TRBV4-3
CASSQAAQYSGNTIYF
>TRBJ2-2|TRBV7-3
CASSLGLPETGELFF
>TRBJ1-2|TRBV28
CASSFSPVTLTF
>TRBJ2-7|TRBV28
CASNKPGTGGPYEQYF
>TRBJ2-1|TRBV6-5
CASSYAIGYNEQFF
>TRBJ2-1|TRBV2
CASSLEGGRPSSYNEQFF
>TRBJ2-1|TRBV7-6
CASRGVSGEQFF
>TRBJ2-7|TRBV4-1
CASSREDRGQYEQYF
>TRBJ2-2|TRBV11-3
CASSLYRGNTGELFF
>TRBJ2-3|TRBV27
CASSVDYSTDTQYF
>TRBJ2-1|TRBV29-1
CSAPQDRMGSGQFF
>TRBJ2-7|TRBV18
CASSSEGRTYEQYF
>TRBJ2-7|TRBV6-5
CASNKPGALSYEQYF
>TRBJ2-1|TRBV6-1
CASSEGLSLEQFF
>TRBJ2-2|TRBV27
CASSPLGTGELFF
>TRBJ2-7|TRBV12-3/TRBV12-4
CASSMTGGGEQYF
>TRBJ1-4|TRBV28
CASSLALGEADEKLFF
>TRBJ2-7|TRBV24-1
CATSDWDSNEQYF
>TRBJ2-4|TRBV7-9
CASSLSPSPMGKNIQYF
>TRBJ2-5|TRBV21-1
CASGRGGQETQYF
>TRBJ2-5|TRBV20-1
CSARDLPRVQETQYF
>TRBJ1-2|TRBV6-5
CASSVGGVGRYTF
>TRBJ1-1|TRBV7-9
CASSFESFEAFF
>TRBJ1-3|TRBV7-2
CASSLNGAGNTIYF
>TRBJ2-7|TRBV6-5
CASSPESGYEQYF
>TRBJ2-7|TRBV5-1
CASRSGSHEQYF
>TRBJ2-1|TRBV29-1
CSVGLAGRGEEQFF
>TRBJ2-2|TRBV28
CASRVGTTNTGELFF
>TRBJ2-3|TRBV20-1
CSASVYGVGETDTQYF
>TRBJ2-7|TRBV3-1
CASSQGRSGAYEQYF
>TRBJ2-7|TRBV6-5
CASSISGTGEQYF
>TRBJ2-7|TRBV3-1
CASSQGLAGDSFEQHF
>TRBJ1-2|TRBV12-3/TRBV12-4
CAKRQGAVPDGYTF
>TRBJ1-5|TRBV6-2/TRBV6-3
CASSYIDQPQHF